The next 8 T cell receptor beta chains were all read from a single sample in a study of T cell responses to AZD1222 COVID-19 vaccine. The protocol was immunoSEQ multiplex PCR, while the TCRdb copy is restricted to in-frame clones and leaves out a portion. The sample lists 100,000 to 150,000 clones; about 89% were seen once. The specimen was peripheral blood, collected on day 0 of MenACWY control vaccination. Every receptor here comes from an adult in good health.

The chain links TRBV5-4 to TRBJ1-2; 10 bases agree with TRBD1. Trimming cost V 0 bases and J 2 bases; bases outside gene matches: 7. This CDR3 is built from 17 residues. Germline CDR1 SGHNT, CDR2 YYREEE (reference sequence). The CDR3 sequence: CASSLGVKTGGNYGYTF. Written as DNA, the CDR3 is TGTGCCAGCAGCTTGGGGGTCAAGACAGGGGGCAACTATGGCTACACCTTC. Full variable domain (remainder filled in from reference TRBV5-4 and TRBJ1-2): ETGVTQSPTHLIKTRGQQVTLRCSSQSGHNTVSWYQQALGQGPQFIFQYYREEENGRGNFPPRFSGLQFPNYSSELNVNALELDDSALYLCASSLGVKTGGNYGYTFGSGTRLTVV.

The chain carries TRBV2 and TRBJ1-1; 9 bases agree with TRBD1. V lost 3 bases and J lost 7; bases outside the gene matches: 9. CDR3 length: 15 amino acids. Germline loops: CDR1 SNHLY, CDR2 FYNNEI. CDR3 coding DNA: TGTGCCAGCAGTGATACGGGACAGGGAAGTTTTGAAGCTTTCTTT. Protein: CASSDTGQGSFEAFF. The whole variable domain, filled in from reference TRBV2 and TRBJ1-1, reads EPEVTQTPSHQVTQMGQEVILRCVPISNHLYFYWYRQILGQKVEFLVSFYNNEISEKSEIFDDQFSVERPDGSNFTLKIRSTKLEDSAMYFCASSDTGQGSFEAFFGQGTRLTVV.

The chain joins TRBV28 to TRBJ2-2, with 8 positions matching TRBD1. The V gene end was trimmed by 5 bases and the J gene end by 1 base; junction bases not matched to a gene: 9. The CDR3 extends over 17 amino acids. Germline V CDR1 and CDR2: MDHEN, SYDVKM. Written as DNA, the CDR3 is TGTGCCAGCAGTGGACAGGGCGGACGACGGAACACCGGGGAGCTGTTTTTT. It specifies CASSGQGGRRNTGELFF.

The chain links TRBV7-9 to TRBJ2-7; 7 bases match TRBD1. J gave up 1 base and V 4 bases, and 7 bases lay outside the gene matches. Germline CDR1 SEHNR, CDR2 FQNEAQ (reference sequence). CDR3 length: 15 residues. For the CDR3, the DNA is TGTGCCAGCAGCTGGAAGACAGGGAATTCCTACGAGCAGTACTTC. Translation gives CASSWKTGNSYEQYF. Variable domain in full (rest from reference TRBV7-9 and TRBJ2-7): DTGVSQNPRHKITKRGQNVTFRCDPISEHNRLYWYRQTLGQGPEFLTYFQNEAQLEKSRLLSDRFSAERPKGSFSTLEIQRTEQGDSAMYLCASSWKTGNSYEQYFGPGTRLTVT.

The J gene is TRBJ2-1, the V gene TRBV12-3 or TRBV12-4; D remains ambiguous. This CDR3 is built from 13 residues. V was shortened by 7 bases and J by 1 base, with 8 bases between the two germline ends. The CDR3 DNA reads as TGTGCCAGCAAGTTGGTTTCCTACAATGAGCAGTTCTTC. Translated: CASKLVSYNEQFF.

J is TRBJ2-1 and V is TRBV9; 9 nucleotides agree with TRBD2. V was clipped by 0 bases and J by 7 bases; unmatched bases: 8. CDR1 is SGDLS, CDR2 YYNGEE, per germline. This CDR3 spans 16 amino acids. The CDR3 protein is CASSVEGSGSGNEQFF. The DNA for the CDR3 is TGTGCCAGCAGCGTAGAGGGTAGCGGGAGTGGGAATGAGCAGTTCTTC.

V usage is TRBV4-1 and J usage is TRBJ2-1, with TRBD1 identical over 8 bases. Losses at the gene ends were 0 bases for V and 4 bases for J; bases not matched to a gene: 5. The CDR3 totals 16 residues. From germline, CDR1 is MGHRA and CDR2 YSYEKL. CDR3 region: CASSQDPGQAYNEQFF. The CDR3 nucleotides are TGCGCCAGCAGCCAAGATCCGGGACAGGCTTACAATGAGCAGTTCTTC.

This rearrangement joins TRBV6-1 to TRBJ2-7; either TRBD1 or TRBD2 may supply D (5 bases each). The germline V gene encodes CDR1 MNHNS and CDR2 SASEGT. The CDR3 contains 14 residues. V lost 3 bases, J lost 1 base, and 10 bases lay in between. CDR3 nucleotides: TGTGCCAGCAGTGATGAGGGACCATCCTACGAGCAGTACTTC. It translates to CASSDEGPSYEQYF.